This T cell receptor beta chain appears in the sequencing data of a study of human T cells and chemical hapten exposure. In the study overall: Diphenylcyclopropenone, dosed weekly to the scalp, was given to patients throughout the roughly 24-week study. TCR yields per sample varied mostly from small pooled library volume differences.

This clonotype came up a few times. Germline CDR1 and CDR2: MRHNA and SNTAGT. Trimming stripped 7 bases from V and 8 bases from J, with 12 bases between. This CDR3 region has 12 residues. Unique molecular identifiers were attached to individual cDNA molecules within the library. TCRdb reanalysed the RACE reads using MiXCR and keeps one entry per CDR3 protein. The sample has a few hundred thousand distinct CDR3 sequences; just under 8% are singletons. Time point denoted: pre-sensitization, week 0. Treatment reported: therapeutic diphenylcyclopropenone sensitization with weekly scalp DPC. Every patch test was put on after a blood sample was taken.

V gene TRBV6-4 combines with J gene TRBJ2-1, with unresolved D. The sample was whole blood, taken in connection with sensitization to the hapten diphenylcyclopropenone (DPC). This clonotype was sampled from a man between 18 and 35 years old with alopecia areata. Some clones in this sample may be carry-over from other donors' samples. Here the CDR3 DNA reads TGTGCCAGCAATCAGAGAAAGGATGAGCAGTTCTTC. It yields the protein CASNQRKDEQFF.